The rows below give T cell receptor beta chains drawn from one sample of a study of blood T cell repertoires in COVID-19. The table came from immunoSEQ multiplex PCR; TCRdb's copy has only in-frame clones and leaves some out. This table has fewer than 300,000 clones, roughly 90% appearing once. Sequencing input: peripheral blood. The receptor source for this set is a man younger than 35 with active or convalescent COVID-19. CDR3s include the opening cysteine and the closing phenylalanine or tryptophan. Each record gives: D gene, V gene, J gene, clone size, CDR3 DNA, CDR3 protein. D genes are given only for firm matches. The size of a clone is reported for some rows only, either as once, few or many, or as a class for expanded clones.

TRBD1	TRBV19	TRBJ2-1	-	TGTGCCAGTAGGTCGGGACAGGGAGGCCGGGAGCAGTTCTTC	CASRSGQGGREQFF
-	TRBV14	TRBJ2-1	-	TGTGCCAGCTCCGCGGGCAGGCTTATGACTGAGCAGTTCTTC	CASSAGRLMTEQFF
TRBD1	TRBV19	TRBJ2-2	-	TGTGCCAGTCGACGGACAGGGGGTAACACCGGGGAGCTGTTTTTT	CASRRTGGNTGELFF
TRBD1	TRBV27	TRBJ1-2	-	TGTGCCAGCAGCAGACAGGGGGCGAACTATGGCTACACCTTC	CASSRQGANYGYTF
TRBD2	TRBV6-2/TRBV6-3	TRBJ2-3	-	TGTGCCAGCAGTAAACTAGCGGGGGCCGGCACAGATACGCAGTATTTT	CASSKLAGAGTDTQYF
-	TRBV4-1	TRBJ1-1	-	TGCGCCAGCAGCCAATCGATAAGACAGGAGCTAGGTGAAGCTTTCTTT	CASSQSIRQELGEAFF
-	TRBV12-3/TRBV12-4	TRBJ2-7	-	TGTGCCAGCAGTTTAGCGATGGCTTACGAGCAGTACTTC	CASSLAMAYEQYF
-	TRBV15	TRBJ2-1	-	TGTGCCACCAGCGGTGGTGGAGGGTCCTATCACAATGAGCAGTTCTTC	CATSGGGGSYHNEQFF
TRBD2	TRBV9	TRBJ2-1	-	TGTGCCAGCAGCGTAGGAGCGGGGGGCCACTACAATGAGCAGTTCTTC	CASSVGAGGHYNEQFF
-	TRBV7-8	TRBJ1-6	-	TGTGCCAGCAGCAGCGGACAGCAGTCCTATAATTCACCCCTCCACTTT	CASSSGQQSYNSPLHF
TRBD2	TRBV2	TRBJ2-3	once	TGTGCCAGCAGGGGACTAGCCTCCCGAGGGGCAGATACGCAGTATTTT	CASRGLASRGADTQYF
-	TRBV5-5	TRBJ1-4	-	TGTGCCAGCAGCGTGGACCCAACGGGGGGTGAAAAACTGTTTTTT	CASSVDPTGGEKLFF
-	TRBV6-1	TRBJ1-2	-	TGTGCCAGCAGTGAAGTCGCTTTGGGGGCGTATGGCTACACCTTC	CASSEVALGAYGYTF
-	TRBV27	TRBJ1-1	once	TGTGCCAGCAGTAAGGGGTCTGAAGCTTTCTTT	CASSKGSEAFF
-	TRBV7-2	TRBJ2-3	-	TGTGCCAGCAGATACAGCGGGGATACGCAGTATTTT	CASRYSGDTQYF
-	TRBV5-1	TRBJ2-7	few	TGCGCCAGCAGCTTGAAGTCTAGCTCCTACGAGCAGTACTTC	CASSLKSSSYEQYF
-	TRBV9	TRBJ2-7	-	TGTGCCAGCAGCCCCGCGGGGTACTTC	CASSPAGYF
-	TRBV11-2	TRBJ1-1	-	TGTGCCAGCAGCTTAGATCGGTCCGGGTCCACTGAAGCTTTCTTT	CASSLDRSGSTEAFF
TRBD1	TRBV19	TRBJ1-1	-	TGTGCCAGTAGACTAACAGGGGGCACTGAAGCTTTCTTT	CASRLTGGTEAFF
-	TRBV12-3/TRBV12-4	TRBJ1-5	-	TGTGCCAGCAGTTTTTTACTTCAGCCCCAGCATTTT	CASSFLLQPQHF
-	TRBV7-2	TRBJ1-2	-	TGTGCCAGACATCCTATGACAGAGCAAAATAACTATGGCTACACCTTC	CARHPMTEQNNYGYTF
TRBD1	TRBV5-1	TRBJ1-1	-	TGCGCCAGCCAGCGGGACAGGGGGTGGAACACTGAAGCTTTCTTT	CASQRDRGWNTEAFF
-	TRBV5-4	TRBJ2-2	-	TGTGCCAGCAGCTTTGACAGGCCGGGGACCGGGGAGCTGTTTTTT	CASSFDRPGTGELFF
-	TRBV4-1	TRBJ1-4	-	TGCGCCAGCAGCCAAACGGAAGTCGGGTCTAATGAAAAACTGTTTTTT	CASSQTEVGSNEKLFF
-	TRBV29-1	TRBJ2-7	-	TGCAGCGTCGGGACTTGGAGCTCCTACGAGCAGTACTTC	CSVGTWSSYEQYF
-	TRBV11-2	TRBJ1-5	-	TGTGCCAGCAGCTTAGATCTTGGCCAGCCCCAGCATTTT	CASSLDLGQPQHF
TRBD2	TRBV7-7	TRBJ2-2	-	TGTGCCAGCAGCGGTGAAGGGGTAGCGGGGGGACACACCGGGGAGCTGTTTTTT	CASSGEGVAGGHTGELFF
-	TRBV15	TRBJ1-5	once	TGTGCCACCACTCTGACAGAGAATCAGCCCCAGCATTTT	CATTLTENQPQHF
-	TRBV12-3/TRBV12-4	TRBJ1-2	once	TGTGCCAGCAGTAACCGGGACTCCTATGGCTACACCTTC	CASSNRDSYGYTF
-	TRBV27	TRBJ2-1	-	TGTGCCAGCAGCGAGTACAATGAGCAGTTCTTC	CASSEYNEQFF
TRBD1	TRBV10-3	TRBJ2-7	-	TGTGCCATCAGTGAGTCTTTAATAGGGACAGGGGGCTCCTACGAGCAGTACTTC	CAISESLIGTGGSYEQYF
-	TRBV5-5	TRBJ2-1	-	TGTGCCAGCAGCTTGGGGGTTAGCTTGGCCTACAATGAGCAGTTCTTC	CASSLGVSLAYNEQFF
-	TRBV12-3/TRBV12-4	TRBJ2-2	-	TGTGCCAGCAGTTCACGGGGCACCGGGGAGCTGTTTTTT	CASSSRGTGELFF